Listed here are 26 T cell receptor beta chains from one sample, sequenced in a study of T-cell reconstitution after alpha-beta-depleted transplantation in children. Unique molecular identifiers were incorporated into the prepared TCRbeta library. TCRdb reprocessed the PCR reads via MiXCR and lists one record per CDR3 protein. Of more than 400,000 distinct CDR3 sequences in the sample, about an eighth were seen once. This specimen consisted of PBMCs, mostly from graft donor cells, obtained 180 days after TCRalphabeta/CD19-depleted stem cell transplant. The receptors originated from a female patient aged 2-10 years who had a stem cell transplant for aplastic anemia, so the T cells may come from the graft donor.

The rearrangement links TRBV7-8 to TRBJ2-5; D uncertain. The CDR3 sequence is 15 residues long. V lost 5 bases to trimming and J lost 2 bases, with 15 bases between them. Germline V gene lookup returns CDR1 SGHVS and CDR2 FQNEAQ. The CDR3: CASSHYKGRQETQYF. CDR3 nucleotide sequence: TGTGCCAGCAGCCACTATAAGGGCCGACAAGAGACCCAGTACTTC.

This rearrangement joins TRBV6-5 to TRBJ2-4; no reliable D call. V was clipped by 4 bases and J by 1 base, with 8 bases between them. CDR3 length: 14 amino acids. The germline V gene encodes CDR1 MNHEY and CDR2 SVGAGI. CDR3: CASSSDGAKNIQYF. CDR3 coding DNA: TGTGCCAGCAGTTCCGACGGGGCCAAAAACATTCAGTACTTC.

This chain uses TRBV27 with TRBJ2-7; TRBD2 might be the D (5 bases). Trimming cost V 3 bases and J 5 bases, with 8 bases left between them. CDR3 length equals 12 residues. The germline gives CDR1 MNHEY, CDR2 SMNVEV (reference sequence). The CDR3 DNA reads TGTGCCAGCAGTTTTTTCGGGGACGAGCAGTACTTC. Translation: CASSFFGDEQYF.

This clonotype was counted between two and nine times. This chain uses TRBV29-1 with TRBJ2-1, with a weak D call TRBD2 (6 bases). The CDR3 is 13 amino acids. V was cut by 4 bases and J by 4 bases, with 11 bases left in between. Germline V gene lookup returns CDR1 SQVTM and CDR2 ANQGSEA. The CDR3 region has the DNA TGCAGCGTTGTACTAGCAAATTACAATGAGCAGTTCTTC. Encoded protein: CSVVLANYNEQFF.

CDR3 coding DNA: TGTGCCAGCAGTGTGGGACTAGCGGGAATCAAGCAGTACTTC. Residues: CASSVGLAGIKQYF. The chain has TRBV28 and TRBJ2-7; 13 bases are a match to TRBD2. CDR1 and CDR2 (germline): MDHEN, SYDVKM. After removal of 5 bases from V and 8 bases from J, the junction contained 6 bases not matched to a gene. This CDR3 is built from 14 residues. The whole variable domain, filled in from reference TRBV28 and TRBJ2-7, reads DVKVTQSSRYLVKRTGEKVFLECVQDMDHENMFWYRQDPGLGLRLIYFSYDVKMKEKGDIPEGYSVSREKKERFSLILESASTNQTSMYLCASSVGLAGIKQYFGPGTRLTVT.

This clonotype has just a few counts. The J gene is TRBJ2-5, the V gene TRBV19; a possible D gene is TRBD2 (5 bases). CDR1 is LNHDA, CDR2 SQIVND, per germline (reference sequence). CDR3 length: 11 amino acids. V lost 4 bases to trimming and J lost 9 bases, with 9 bases between them. The CDR3 loop reads CASSNEEAQYF. The CDR3 nucleotides are TGTGCCAGTAGTAACGAGGAGGCCCAGTACTTC.

This clonotype has only a few counts. V usage is TRBV5-1 and J usage is TRBJ2-7; 7 nucleotides align to TRBD1. The CDR3 length is 16 residues. From germline, CDR1 is SGHRS and CDR2 YFSETQ. Germline trimming cut 0 bases from V and 2 bases from J; bases unmatched to any gene: 8. The CDR3 spells CASSLADRARTYEQYF. The CDR3 nucleotides are TGCGCCAGCAGCTTGGCAGACAGGGCCAGAACCTACGAGCAGTACTTC.

The chain is built from TRBV4-3 and TRBJ2-7, with 10 positions matching TRBD2. Germline values: CDR1 LGHNA, CDR2 YSLEER. J lost 4 bases, V lost 0 bases, and 3 bases had no gene match. This CDR3 has 15 amino acids. Here the CDR3 reads CASSQEASGSYEQYF. DNA for the CDR3: TGCGCCAGCAGCCAAGAGGCTAGCGGGAGTTACGAGCAGTACTTC.

The gene calls are TRBV25-1 and TRBJ2-1, with D unclear. Germline V gene lookup returns CDR1 MGHDK and CDR2 SYGVNS. CDR3 length equals 11 residues. V lost 4 bases to trimming and J lost 10 bases, with 8 bases between them. The CDR3 nucleotides read TGTGCCAGCAGTGGTAAATACGAGCAGTTCTTC. The encoded protein is CASSGKYEQFF.

The V call is TRBV25-1, the J call TRBJ2-7; D perhaps matches TRBD1 (7 bases). This CDR3 has 19 residues. V lost 1 base to trimming and J lost 3 bases, with 25 bases between them. Looked up from germline, CDR1 is MGHDK and CDR2 is SYGVNS. The CDR3, as DNA: TGTGCCAGCAGTGAATGTAACAGGGGACTCCCCAAGTTGTTCTACGAGCAGTACTTC. It specifies CASSECNRGLPKLFYEQYF.

This clonotype showed up many times. This chain uses TRBV4-2 with TRBJ2-3; D gene uncertain. The germline V gene has CDR1 LGHNA and CDR2 YNFKEQ. The length of the CDR3 is 16 residues. Trimming took off 1 base at V and 2 bases at J, with 13 bases between the two ends. The CDR3 protein is CASSQVSGQATDTQYF. CDR3 coding DNA: TGTGCCAGCAGCCAAGTTTCAGGTCAAGCCACAGATACGCAGTATTTT.

J is TRBJ1-2 and V is TRBV28; a weak D match, TRBD1 (6 bases). Germline V CDR1 and CDR2: MDHEN, SYDVKM. V was cut by 3 bases and J by 0 bases, with 11 bases left in between. The CDR3 length is 15 residues. The CDR3 loop is CASSFGGPTNYGYTF. The CDR3 region has the DNA TGTGCCAGCAGTTTCGGGGGGCCTACTAACTATGGCTACACCTTC.

The chain couples TRBV25-1 to TRBJ2-7; TRBD1 matches at 10 bases. The CDR3 sequence is 17 residues long. V lost 6 bases, J lost 0 bases, and 11 bases stayed unmatched. Germline V gene lookup returns CDR1 MGHDK and CDR2 SYGVNS. The CDR3 spells CASSASLGQGSSYEQYF. In DNA, the CDR3 is TGTGCCAGCAGCGCATCCCTGGGACAGGGGAGCTCCTACGAGCAGTACTTC.

This clonotype turned up a few times. The chain uses TRBV7-2 and TRBJ1-1; TRBD1 aligns across 10 bases. Per the germline V gene, CDR1 is SGHTA and CDR2 is FQGNSA. The CDR3 sequence is 15 residues long. V lost 4 bases and J lost 1; bases outside the gene matches: 3. This CDR3 reads CASSYRDRGNTEAFF. DNA of the CDR3: TGTGCCAGCAGCTATCGGGACAGGGGGAACACTGAAGCTTTCTTT.

This clonotype was counted ten times or more. This chain joins TRBV20-1 and TRBJ2-1, with 7 positions matching TRBD2. With 5 bases clipped from V and 3 bases from J, the junction kept 10 bases outside the gene matches. This CDR3 has 15 residues. Germline CDR1 reads DFQATT; CDR2 reads SNEGSKA (reference sequence). In nucleotides, the CDR3 is TGCAGTGCTGGGAGCGGGAAACCAATCTACAATGAGCAGTTCTTC. It translates to CSAGSGKPIYNEQFF.

This sequence joins TRBV7-9 and TRBJ1-1; D not certain. The length of the CDR3 is 14 residues. V gave up 4 bases and J gave up 1 base, with 10 bases separating them. Germline values: CDR1 SEHNR, CDR2 FQNEAQ (reference sequence). The CDR3 here is CASSYLPENTEAFF. The CDR3 nucleotides are TGTGCCAGCAGCTACCTCCCGGAGAACACTGAAGCTTTCTTT.

This clonotype was seen a few times. This chain connects TRBV6-2 or TRBV6-3 to TRBJ2-4; possible D gene TRBD2, 5 bases. Germline-derived CDR1 and CDR2 are MNHEY and SVGEGT. The CDR3 has 19 amino acids. Trimming took off 0 bases at V and 1 base at J, with 19 bases between the two ends. The DNA of the CDR3 is TGTGCCAGCAGTTACTCAAGACCTGGACTCAACGGGGCCAAAAACATTCAGTACTTC. Its protein product is CASSYSRPGLNGAKNIQYF.

Only a few counts were recorded for this clonotype. J is TRBJ2-3 and V is TRBV5-1; TRBD2 is a possible D gene (5 bases). Trimming took 0 bases from V and 0 from J, leaving 11 bases between them. The CDR3 length is 16 residues. Germline lookup yields CDR1 SGHRS and CDR2 YFSETQ. CDR3 DNA: TGCGCCAGCAGCTTGGAGAGGGCCTGGAGCACAGATACGCAGTATTTT. Translation gives CASSLERAWSTDTQYF.

The chain recombines TRBV24-1 with TRBJ1-2; 9 nucleotides line up with TRBD1. Per the germline V gene, CDR1 is KGHDR and CDR2 is SFDVKD. The CDR3 is 14 amino acids. With 4 bases clipped from V and 7 bases from J, the junction kept 6 bases outside the gene matches. CDR3: CATSEPGQGSGYTF. The CDR3 region has the DNA TGTGCCACCAGTGAGCCGGGACAGGGATCTGGCTACACCTTC.

This clonotype occurred a few times. This chain links TRBV20-1 with TRBJ2-1, with 10 nucleotides matching TRBD2. Germline V gene data show CDR1 as DFQATT and CDR2 as SNEGSKA (reference sequence). V trimming: 2 bases; J trimming: 4 bases; junction bases outside the gene matches: 11. The CDR3 spans 17 residues. CDR3 amino acids: CSARPGVTSGVYNEQFF. CDR3 bases: TGCAGTGCTAGACCCGGCGTTACTAGCGGGGTTTACAATGAGCAGTTCTTC.

This clonotype occurred a few times. This sequence joins TRBV28 and TRBJ2-5; weak D call: TRBD2 (7 bases). Trimming pared 3 bases from V and 3 bases from J, leaving 14 bases between. In germline, CDR1 is MDHEN, CDR2 SYDVKM. The CDR3 totals 15 residues. The CDR3 DNA follows: TGTGCCAGCAGTTTGGAAACAGGGAGGGAAGAGACCCAGTACTTC. It codes for CASSLETGREETQYF.

For this clonotype: An end of the junction differs from the germline gene, which may be a read error. The J gene is TRBJ1-6, the V gene TRBV6-5; D is unresolved. Germline V gene lookup returns CDR1 MNHEY and CDR2 SVGAGI. This CDR3 has 17 residues. For the CDR3, the DNA is TGTGCCAGTAGTTACGGTCCAGAACTGGTTTCTAATTCACCCCTCCACTTT. Translated, it gives CASSYGPELVSNSPLHF.

The chain is built from TRBV4-3 and TRBJ2-5; weak D call: TRBD1 (5 bases). CDR1 LGHNA and CDR2 YSLEER come from the germline V gene. V was clipped by 0 bases and J by 0 bases, with 11 bases between them. CDR3 length equals 16 residues. CDR3 region: CASSQEYADNQETQYF. Written as DNA, the CDR3 is TGCGCCAGCAGCCAAGAATATGCGGACAACCAAGAGACCCAGTACTTC.

This chain joins TRBV29-1 and TRBJ2-2, with D possibly matching TRBD2 (6 bases). CDR3 length: 11 amino acids. V lost 7 bases and J lost 7, with 10 bases in between. Per germline, CDR1 SQVTM and CDR2 ANQGSEA. The CDR3 DNA follows: TGCAGCGGGAAGGAGGGCGGGGAGCTGTTTTTT. Amino acids: CSGKEGGELFF.

This sequence joins TRBV27 and TRBJ1-1; 7 positions agree with TRBD1. The CDR3 contains 14 residues. Germline trimming cut 5 bases from V and 6 bases from J; bases unmatched to any gene: 9. CDR1 is MNHEY and CDR2 is SMNVEV in the germline V gene (reference sequence). CDR3 DNA sequence: TGTGCCAGCAGTGTCGTAGGGACAGCCCCTGAAGCTTTCTTT. Its protein product is CASSVVGTAPEAFF.

This rearrangement joins TRBV7-2 to TRBJ2-7; 7 bases are a match to TRBD2. This CDR3 has 16 residues. Germline assignment: CDR1 SGHTA and CDR2 FQGNSA. Trimming cost V 4 bases and J 0 bases; bases outside gene matches: 9. The CDR3, as DNA: TGTGCCAGCAGCTCGGGTGACGGGACTATCTCCTACGAGCAGTACTTC. As protein: CASSSGDGTISYEQYF. The full variable domain, its missing parts supplied by reference TRBV7-2 and TRBJ2-7, is GAGVSQSPSNKVTEKGKDVELRCDPISGHTALYWYRQSLGQGLEFLIYFQGNSAPDKSGLPSDRFSAERTGGSVSTLTIQRTQQEDSAVYLCASSSGDGTISYEQYFGPGTRLTVT.